The TCR beta chain described here comes from a study of blood T cell repertoires in COVID-19. As for the study in general: Samples representing acute and convalescent COVID-19 were sourced from the United States, Italy and Spain.

As processed by the authors: Estimation of nucleated cell counts was performed using reference gene primer amplification. Assay used: immunoSEQ multiplex PCR; TCRdb lists only in-frame clones, some missing. The D gene and trimming were derived from the DNA, and the V and J assignments and clone size from that table. Of some 240,000 clones listed, less than 90% are singletons. The CDR3 is made up of 13 amino acids. Trimming removed 3 bases at V and 4 bases at J, with 9 bases between. Germline-derived CDR1 and CDR2 are SGHAT and FQNNGV. Sequencing input: peripheral blood. This rearrangement joins TRBV11-2 to TRBJ1-1; D call uncertain. The clonotype was recovered from a woman aged 40 to 50 who had recovered from COVID-19. CDR3 in amino acids: CASSFGVSTEAFF. The CDR3, as DNA: TGTGCCAGCAGCTTCGGGGTTAGCACTGAAGCTTTCTTT. Variable domain in full (rest from reference TRBV11-2 and TRBJ1-1): EAGVAQSPRYKIIEKRQSVAFWCNPISGHATLYWYQQILGQGPKLLIQFQNNGVVDDSQLPKDRFSAERLKGVDSTLKIQPAKLEDSAVYLCASSFGVSTEAFFGQGTRLTVV.